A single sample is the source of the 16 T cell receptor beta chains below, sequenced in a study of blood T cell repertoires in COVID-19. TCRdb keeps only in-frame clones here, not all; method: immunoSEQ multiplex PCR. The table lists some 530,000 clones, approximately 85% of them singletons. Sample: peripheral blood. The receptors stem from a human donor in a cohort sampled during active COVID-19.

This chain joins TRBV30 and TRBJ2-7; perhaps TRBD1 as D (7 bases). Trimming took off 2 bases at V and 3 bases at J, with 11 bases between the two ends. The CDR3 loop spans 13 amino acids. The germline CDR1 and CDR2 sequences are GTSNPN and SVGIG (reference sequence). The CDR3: CAWSRGTDYEQYF. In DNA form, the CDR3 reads TGTGCCTGGAGTCGGGGGACAGACTACGAGCAGTACTTC.

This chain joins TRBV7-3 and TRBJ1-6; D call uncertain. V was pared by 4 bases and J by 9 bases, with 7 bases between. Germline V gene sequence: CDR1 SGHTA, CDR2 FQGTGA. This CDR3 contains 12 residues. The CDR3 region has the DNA TGTGCCAGCAGCTCCAGGCTTTCACCCCTCCACTTT. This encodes CASSSRLSPLHF.

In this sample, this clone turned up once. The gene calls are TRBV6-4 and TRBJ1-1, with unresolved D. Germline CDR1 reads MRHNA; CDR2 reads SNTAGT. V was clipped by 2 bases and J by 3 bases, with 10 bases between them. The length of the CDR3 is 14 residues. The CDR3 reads CASSDGPGHTEAFF. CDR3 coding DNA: TGTGCCAGCAGTGACGGTCCAGGCCACACTGAAGCTTTCTTT.

CDR3 protein: CASSLPRDYGYTF. CDR3 sequence (DNA): TGTGCCAGTAGTCTGCCCAGGGACTATGGCTACACCTTC. This chain connects TRBV19 to TRBJ1-2, with D possibly being TRBD1 (5 bases). CDR1 LNHDA and CDR2 SQIVND come from the germline V gene (reference sequence). The CDR3 length is 13 residues. V dropped 5 bases and J dropped 3 bases, with 10 bases sitting between them.

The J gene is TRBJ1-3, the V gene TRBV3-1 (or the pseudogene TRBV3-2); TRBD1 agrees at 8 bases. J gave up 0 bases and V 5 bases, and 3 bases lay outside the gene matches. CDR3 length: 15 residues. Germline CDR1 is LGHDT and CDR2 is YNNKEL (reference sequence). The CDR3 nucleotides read TGTGCCAGCAGCTCGGACAGGGCCTCTGGAAACACCATATATTTT. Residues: CASSSDRASGNTIYF.

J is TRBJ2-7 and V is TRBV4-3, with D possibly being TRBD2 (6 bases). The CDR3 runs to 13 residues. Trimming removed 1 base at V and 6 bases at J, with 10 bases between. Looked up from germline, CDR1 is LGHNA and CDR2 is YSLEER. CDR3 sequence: CASSQGVGGEQYF. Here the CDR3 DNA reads TGCGCCAGCAGCCAAGGGGTGGGGGGCGAGCAGTACTTC.

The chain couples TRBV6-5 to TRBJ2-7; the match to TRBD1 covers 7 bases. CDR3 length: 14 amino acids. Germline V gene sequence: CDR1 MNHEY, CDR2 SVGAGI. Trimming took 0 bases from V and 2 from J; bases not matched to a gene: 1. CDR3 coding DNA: TGTGCCAGCAGTTACTCGACAGGGACCTACGAGCAGTACTTC. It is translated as CASSYSTGTYEQYF.

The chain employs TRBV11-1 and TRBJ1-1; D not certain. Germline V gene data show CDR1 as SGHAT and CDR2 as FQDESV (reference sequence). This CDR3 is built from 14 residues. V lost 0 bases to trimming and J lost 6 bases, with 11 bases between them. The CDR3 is CASSLAGSNAEAFF. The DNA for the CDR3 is TGTGCCAGCAGCTTAGCAGGGAGTAACGCTGAAGCTTTCTTT.

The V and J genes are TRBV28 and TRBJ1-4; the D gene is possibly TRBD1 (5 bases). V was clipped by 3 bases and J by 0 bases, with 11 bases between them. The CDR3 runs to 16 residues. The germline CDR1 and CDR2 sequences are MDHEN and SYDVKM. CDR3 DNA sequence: TGTGCCAGCAGTTTGTTGGGGGGGGCAACTAATGAAAAACTGTTTTTT. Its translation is CASSLLGGATNEKLFF.

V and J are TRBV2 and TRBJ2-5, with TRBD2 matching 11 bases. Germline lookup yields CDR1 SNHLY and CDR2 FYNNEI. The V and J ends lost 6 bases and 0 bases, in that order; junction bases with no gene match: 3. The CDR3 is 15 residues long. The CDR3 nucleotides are TGTGCCAGCAGAAGACTAGCGGGAAACCAAGAGACCCAGTACTTC. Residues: CASRRLAGNQETQYF.

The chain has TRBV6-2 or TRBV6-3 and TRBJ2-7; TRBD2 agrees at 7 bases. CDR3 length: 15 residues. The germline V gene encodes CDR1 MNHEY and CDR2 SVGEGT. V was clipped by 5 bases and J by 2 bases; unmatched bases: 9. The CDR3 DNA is TGTGCCAGCAGTCGGGCGGGAGTTCCCGCCTACGAGCAGTACTTC. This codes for CASSRAGVPAYEQYF.

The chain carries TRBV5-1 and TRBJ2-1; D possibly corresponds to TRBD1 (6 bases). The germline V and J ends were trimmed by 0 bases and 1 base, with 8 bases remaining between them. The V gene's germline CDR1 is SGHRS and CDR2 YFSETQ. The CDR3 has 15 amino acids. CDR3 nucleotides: TGCGCCAGCAGCTTGGATCAGGGGTCCTACAATGAGCAGTTCTTC. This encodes CASSLDQGSYNEQFF.

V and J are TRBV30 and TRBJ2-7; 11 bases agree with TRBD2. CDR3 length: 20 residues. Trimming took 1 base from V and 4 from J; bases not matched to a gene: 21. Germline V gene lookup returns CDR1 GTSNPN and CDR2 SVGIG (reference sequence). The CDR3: CAWSDPAPGLAARLRYEQYF. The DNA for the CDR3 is TGTGCCTGGAGTGATCCAGCGCCGGGACTAGCGGCCAGGCTGCGGTACGAGCAGTACTTC.

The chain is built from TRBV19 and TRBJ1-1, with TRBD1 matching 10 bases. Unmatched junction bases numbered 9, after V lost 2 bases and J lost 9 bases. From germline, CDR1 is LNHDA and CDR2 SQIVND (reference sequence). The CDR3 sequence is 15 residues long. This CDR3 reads CASSITGTGVIQAFF. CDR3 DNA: TGTGCCAGTAGTATAACCGGGACAGGGGTGATACAAGCTTTCTTT.

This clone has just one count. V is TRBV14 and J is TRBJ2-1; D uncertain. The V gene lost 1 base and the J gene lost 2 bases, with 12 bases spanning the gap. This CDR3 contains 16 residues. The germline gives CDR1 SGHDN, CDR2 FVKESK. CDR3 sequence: CASSQGVRSAYNEQFF. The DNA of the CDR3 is TGTGCCAGCAGCCAAGGCGTCAGGTCTGCCTACAATGAGCAGTTCTTC.

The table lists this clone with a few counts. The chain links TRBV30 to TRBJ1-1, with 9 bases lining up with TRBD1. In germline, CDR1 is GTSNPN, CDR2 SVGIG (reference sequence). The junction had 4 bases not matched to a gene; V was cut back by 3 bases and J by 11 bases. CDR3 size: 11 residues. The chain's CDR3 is CAWSGTGLAFF. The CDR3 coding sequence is TGTGCCTGGAGCGGGACAGGGCTTGCTTTCTTT. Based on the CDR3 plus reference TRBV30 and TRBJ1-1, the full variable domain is SQTIHQWPATLVQPVGSPLSLECTVEGTSNPNLYWYRQAAGRGLQLLFYSVGIGQISSEVPQNLSASRPQDRQFILSSKKLLLSDSGFYLCAWSGTGLAFFGQGTRLTVV.